This TCR beta chain comes out of a study of beta chain features in type 1 diabetes. Overall study results and limits: There was a moderate but significant shortening of TCRB CDR3s in all four CD4+ subsets of Type 1 diabetes patients.

With V trimmed by 4 bases and J by 4 bases, 1 base remained unmatched. The CDR3 consists of 13 residues. The germline CDR1 and CDR2 sequences are SQVTM and ANQGSEA. Isolated RNA was reverse transcribed in full, so expressed TCRB transcripts were sequenced. Generated by immunoSEQ multiplex PCR, the TCRdb table keeps only in-frame clones and is missing some. The table lists about 700,000 clones, around an eighth of them singletons, with 0.02% to 0.025% in the top ten. With regard to this clone: Its antigen is not identified.

The V and J genes are TRBV29-1 and TRBJ2-7; TRBD2 matches at 13 bases. This receptor was identified in a man younger than 35 with type 1 diabetes. Sequencing used naive CD4+ T cells from blood. The CDR3 here is CSVGTSGGYEQYF. The CDR3 DNA follows: TGCAGCGTTGGGACTAGCGGGGGATACGAGCAGTACTTC.